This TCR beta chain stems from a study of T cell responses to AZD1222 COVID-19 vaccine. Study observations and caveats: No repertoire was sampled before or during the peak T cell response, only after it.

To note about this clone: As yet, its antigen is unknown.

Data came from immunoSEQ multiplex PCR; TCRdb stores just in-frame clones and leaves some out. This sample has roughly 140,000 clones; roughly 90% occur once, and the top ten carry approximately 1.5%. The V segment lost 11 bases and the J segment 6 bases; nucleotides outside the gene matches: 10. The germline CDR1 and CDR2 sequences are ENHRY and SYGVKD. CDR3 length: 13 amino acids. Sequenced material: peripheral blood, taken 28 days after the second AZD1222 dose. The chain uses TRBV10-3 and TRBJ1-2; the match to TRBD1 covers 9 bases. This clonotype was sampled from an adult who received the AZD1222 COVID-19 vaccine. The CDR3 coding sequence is TGTGCCTCCCGGGACAGGGAAGTTAATGGCTACACCTTC. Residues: CASRDREVNGYTF.